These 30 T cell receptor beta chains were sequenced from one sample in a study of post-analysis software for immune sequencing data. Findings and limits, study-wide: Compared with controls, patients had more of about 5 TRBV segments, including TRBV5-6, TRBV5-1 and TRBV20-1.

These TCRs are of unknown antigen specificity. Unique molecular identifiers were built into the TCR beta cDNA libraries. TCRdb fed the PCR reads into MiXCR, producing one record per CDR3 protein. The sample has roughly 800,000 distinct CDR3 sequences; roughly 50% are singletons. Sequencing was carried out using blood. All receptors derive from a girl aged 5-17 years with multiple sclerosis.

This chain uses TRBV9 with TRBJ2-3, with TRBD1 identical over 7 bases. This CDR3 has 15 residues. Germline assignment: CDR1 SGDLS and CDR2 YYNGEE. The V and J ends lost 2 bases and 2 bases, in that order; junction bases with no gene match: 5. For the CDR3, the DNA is TGTGCCAGCAGCGTTGGGGACAGATACACAGATACGCAGTATTTT. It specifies CASSVGDRYTDTQYF.

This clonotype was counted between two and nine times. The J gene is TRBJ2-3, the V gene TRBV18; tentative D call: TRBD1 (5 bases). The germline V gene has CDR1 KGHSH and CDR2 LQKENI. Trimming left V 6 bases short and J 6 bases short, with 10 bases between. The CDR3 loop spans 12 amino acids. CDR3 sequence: CASSAAGDTQYF. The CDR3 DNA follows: TGTGCCAGCTCCGCAGCAGGGGATACGCAGTATTTT. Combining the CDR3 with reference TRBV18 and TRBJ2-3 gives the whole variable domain NAGVMQNPRHLVRRRGQEARLRCSPMKGHSHVYWYRQLPEEGLKFMVYLQKENIIDESGMPKERFSAEFPKEGPSILRIQQVVRGDSAAYFCASSAAGDTQYFGPGTRLTVL.

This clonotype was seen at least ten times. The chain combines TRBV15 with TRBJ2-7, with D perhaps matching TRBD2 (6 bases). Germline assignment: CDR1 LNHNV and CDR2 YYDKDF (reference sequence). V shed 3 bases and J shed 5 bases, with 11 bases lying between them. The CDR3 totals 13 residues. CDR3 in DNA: TGTGCCACCAGCAGCCCTTGGGGGGACGAGCAGTACTTC. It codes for CATSSPWGDEQYF.

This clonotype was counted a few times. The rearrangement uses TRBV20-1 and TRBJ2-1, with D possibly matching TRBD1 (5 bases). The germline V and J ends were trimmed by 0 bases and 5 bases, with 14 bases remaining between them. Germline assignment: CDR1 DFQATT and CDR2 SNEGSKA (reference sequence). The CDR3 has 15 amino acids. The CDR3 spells CSARENRFKDNEQFF. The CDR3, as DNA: TGCAGTGCTAGAGAAAACAGGTTTAAAGACAATGAGCAGTTCTTC.

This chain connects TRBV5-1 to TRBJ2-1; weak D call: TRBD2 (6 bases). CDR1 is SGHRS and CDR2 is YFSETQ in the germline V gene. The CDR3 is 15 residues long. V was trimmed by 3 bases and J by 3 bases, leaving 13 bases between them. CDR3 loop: CASSYGEANYNEQFF. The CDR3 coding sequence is TGCGCCAGCAGCTACGGGGAGGCTAACTACAATGAGCAGTTCTTC.

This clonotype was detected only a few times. This CDR3 is CSVRDRGGYNEQFF. CDR3 nucleotide sequence: TGCAGCGTTCGAGACAGGGGAGGATACAATGAGCAGTTCTTC. The V gene is TRBV29-1, the J gene TRBJ2-1; 8 nucleotides align to TRBD1. In germline, CDR1 is SQVTM, CDR2 ANQGSEA. V was pared by 5 bases and J by 4 bases, with 7 bases of the junction left unmatched. The CDR3 is 14 residues long.

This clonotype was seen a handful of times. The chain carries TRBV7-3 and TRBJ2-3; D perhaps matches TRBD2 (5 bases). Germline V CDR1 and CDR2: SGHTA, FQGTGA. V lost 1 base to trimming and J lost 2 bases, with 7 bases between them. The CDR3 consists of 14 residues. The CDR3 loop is CASSLMDFTDTQYF. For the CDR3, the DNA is TGTGCCAGCAGCTTAATGGACTTCACAGATACGCAGTATTTT.

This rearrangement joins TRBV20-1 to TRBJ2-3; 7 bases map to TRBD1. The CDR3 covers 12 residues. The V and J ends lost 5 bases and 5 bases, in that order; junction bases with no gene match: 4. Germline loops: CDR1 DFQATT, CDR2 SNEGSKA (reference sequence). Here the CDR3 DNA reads TGCAGTGCTGTTCAGGGGGTAGATACGCAGTATTTT. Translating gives CSAVQGVDTQYF.

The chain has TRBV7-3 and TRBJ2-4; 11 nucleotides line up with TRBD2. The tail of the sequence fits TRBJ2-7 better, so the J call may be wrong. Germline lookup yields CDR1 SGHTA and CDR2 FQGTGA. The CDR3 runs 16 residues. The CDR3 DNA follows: TGTGCCAGCAGCCCAGGGACTAGCGGAGGGACCTACGAGCAGTACTTC. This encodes CASSPGTSGGTYEQYF.

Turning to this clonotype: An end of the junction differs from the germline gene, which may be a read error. The CDR3 DNA reads TGTGCCAGCACTTACCCTACCCACGGTGGGGGGTGGACTGAAGCTTTCTTT. Translating gives CASTYPTHGGGWTEAFF. The gene calls are TRBV6-2 or TRBV6-3 and TRBJ1-1; maybe TRBD1 (5 bases). This CDR3 has 17 amino acids. CDR1 is MNHEY, CDR2 SVGEGT, per germline.

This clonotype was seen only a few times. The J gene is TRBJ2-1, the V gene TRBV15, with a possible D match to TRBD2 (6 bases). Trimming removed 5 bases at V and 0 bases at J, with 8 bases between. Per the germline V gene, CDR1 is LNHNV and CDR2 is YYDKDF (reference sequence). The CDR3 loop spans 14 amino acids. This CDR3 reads CATSGGSSYNEQFF. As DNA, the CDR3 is TGTGCCACCAGCGGGGGGAGCTCCTACAATGAGCAGTTCTTC. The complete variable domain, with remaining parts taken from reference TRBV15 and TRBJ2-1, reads DAMVIQNPRYQVTQFGKPVTLSCSQTLNHNVMYWYQQKSSQAPKLLFHYYDKDFNNEADTPDNFQSRRPNTSFCFLDIRSPGLGDTAMYLCATSGGSSYNEQFFGPGTRLTVL.

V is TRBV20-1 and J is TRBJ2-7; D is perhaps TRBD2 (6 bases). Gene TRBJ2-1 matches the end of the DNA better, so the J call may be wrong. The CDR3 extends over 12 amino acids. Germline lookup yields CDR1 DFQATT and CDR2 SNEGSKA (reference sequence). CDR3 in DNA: TGCAGTGCTCTCCGGGGGTCCCATGAGCAGTTCTTC. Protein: CSALRGSHEQFF.

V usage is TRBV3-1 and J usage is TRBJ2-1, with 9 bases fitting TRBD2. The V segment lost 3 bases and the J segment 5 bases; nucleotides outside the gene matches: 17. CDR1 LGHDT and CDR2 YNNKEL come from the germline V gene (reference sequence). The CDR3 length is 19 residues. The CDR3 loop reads CASSHPQGKPGLAHNEQFF. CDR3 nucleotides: TGTGCCAGCAGCCACCCCCAGGGGAAGCCGGGACTAGCCCACAATGAGCAGTTCTTC.

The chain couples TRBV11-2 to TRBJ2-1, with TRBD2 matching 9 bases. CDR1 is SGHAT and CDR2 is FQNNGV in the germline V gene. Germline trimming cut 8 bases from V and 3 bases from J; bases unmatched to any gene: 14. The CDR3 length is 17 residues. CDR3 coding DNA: TGTGCCAGCTCCTCTCATAGCGGGAGTCTCCTCTACAATGAGCAGTTCTTC. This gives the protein CASSSHSGSLLYNEQFF.

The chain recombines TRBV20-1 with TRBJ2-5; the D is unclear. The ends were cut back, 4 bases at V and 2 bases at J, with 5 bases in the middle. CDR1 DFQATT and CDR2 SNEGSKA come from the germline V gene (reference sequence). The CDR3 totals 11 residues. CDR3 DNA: TGCAGTGCTACCCATCAAGAGACCCAGTACTTC. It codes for CSATHQETQYF.

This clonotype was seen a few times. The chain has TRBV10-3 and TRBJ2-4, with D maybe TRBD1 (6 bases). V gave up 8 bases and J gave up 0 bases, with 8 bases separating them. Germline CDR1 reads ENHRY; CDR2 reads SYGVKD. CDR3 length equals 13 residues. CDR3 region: CAIGGSAKNIQYF. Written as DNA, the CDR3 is TGTGCCATCGGGGGCTCAGCCAAAAACATTCAGTACTTC.

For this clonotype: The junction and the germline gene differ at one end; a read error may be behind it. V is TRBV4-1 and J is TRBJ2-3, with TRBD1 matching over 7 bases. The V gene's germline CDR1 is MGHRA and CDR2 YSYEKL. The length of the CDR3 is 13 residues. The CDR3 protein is CASGQGGKDTQYF. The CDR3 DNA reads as TGCGCCAGCGGCCAAGGGGGCAAGGATACGCAGTATTTT.

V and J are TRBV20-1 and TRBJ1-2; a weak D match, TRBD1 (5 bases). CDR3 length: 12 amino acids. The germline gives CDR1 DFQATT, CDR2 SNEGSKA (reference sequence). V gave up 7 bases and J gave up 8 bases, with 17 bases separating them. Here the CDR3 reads CSVPGPRAGYTF. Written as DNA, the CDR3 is TGCAGTGTCCCGGGACCCAGAGCAGGCTACACCTTC.

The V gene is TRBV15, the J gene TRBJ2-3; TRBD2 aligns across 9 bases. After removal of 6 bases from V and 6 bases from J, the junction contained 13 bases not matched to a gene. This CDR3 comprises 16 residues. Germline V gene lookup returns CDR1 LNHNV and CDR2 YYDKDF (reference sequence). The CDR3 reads CATSRMRTSELDTQYF. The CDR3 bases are TGTGCCACCAGTCGTATGCGGACTAGCGAGCTTGATACGCAGTATTTT.

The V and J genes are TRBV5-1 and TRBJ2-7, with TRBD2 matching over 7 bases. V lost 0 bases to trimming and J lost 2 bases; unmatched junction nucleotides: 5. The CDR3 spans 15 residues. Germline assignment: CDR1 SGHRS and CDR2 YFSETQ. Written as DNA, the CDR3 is TGCGCCAGCAGCTTGGTTTCGGCGGGGGCCTACGAGCAGTACTTC. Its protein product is CASSLVSAGAYEQYF.

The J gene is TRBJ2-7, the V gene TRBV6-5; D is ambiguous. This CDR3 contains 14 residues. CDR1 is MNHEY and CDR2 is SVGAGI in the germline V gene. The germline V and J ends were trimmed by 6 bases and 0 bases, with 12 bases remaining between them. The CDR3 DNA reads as TGTGCCAGCAGGCTAGGTTCGGACTCCTACGAGCAGTACTTC. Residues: CASRLGSDSYEQYF.

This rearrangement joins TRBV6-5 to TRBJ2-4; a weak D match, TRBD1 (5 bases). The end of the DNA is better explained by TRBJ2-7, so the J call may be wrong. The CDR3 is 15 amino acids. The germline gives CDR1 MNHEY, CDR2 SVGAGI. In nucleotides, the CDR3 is TGTGCCAGCAGTTACTTACCTGCAGGGCCCCACGAGCAGTACTTC. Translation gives CASSYLPAGPHEQYF.

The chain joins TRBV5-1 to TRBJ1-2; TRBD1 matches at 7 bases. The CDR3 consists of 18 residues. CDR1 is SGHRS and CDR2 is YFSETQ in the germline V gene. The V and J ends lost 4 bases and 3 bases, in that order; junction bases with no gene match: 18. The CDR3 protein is CASSPRGTELSSDYGYTF. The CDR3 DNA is TGCGCCAGCAGCCCACGAGGGACAGAACTCTCGAGCGACTATGGCTACACCTTC.

This CDR3 reads CASSLELAGVVETQYF. The CDR3 DNA reads as TGCGCCAGCAGCTTGGAACTAGCGGGGGTTGTAGAGACCCAGTACTTC. This chain uses TRBV5-1 with TRBJ2-5, with 11 bases aligning to TRBD2. The length of the CDR3 is 16 residues. V shed 0 bases, J shed 4 bases, and the junction held 5 bases outside the gene matches. Germline V gives CDR1 SGHRS, CDR2 YFSETQ.

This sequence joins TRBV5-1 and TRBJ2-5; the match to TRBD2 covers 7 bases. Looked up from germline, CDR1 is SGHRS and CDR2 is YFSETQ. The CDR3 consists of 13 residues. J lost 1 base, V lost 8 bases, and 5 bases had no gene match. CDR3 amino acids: CASLGGVQETQYF. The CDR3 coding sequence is TGCGCCAGTCTGGGAGGGGTCCAAGAGACCCAGTACTTC.

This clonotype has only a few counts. The CDR3 DNA is TGCAGTGCTCGATACCTCGGGGAATTAACCTCCTACGAGCAGTACTTC. This translates into CSARYLGELTSYEQYF. The V gene is TRBV20-1, the J gene TRBJ2-7; D may be TRBD2 (5 bases). The CDR3 spans 16 residues. V was cut by 5 bases and J by 0 bases, with 20 bases left in between. Germline V gene data show CDR1 as DFQATT and CDR2 as SNEGSKA (reference sequence).

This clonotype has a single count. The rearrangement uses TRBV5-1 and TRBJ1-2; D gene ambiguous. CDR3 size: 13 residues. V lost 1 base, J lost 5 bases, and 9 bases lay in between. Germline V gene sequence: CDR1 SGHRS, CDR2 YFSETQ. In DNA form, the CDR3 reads TGCGCCAGCAGCTTGTCAGAAGGGTATGGCTACACCTTC. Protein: CASSLSEGYGYTF.

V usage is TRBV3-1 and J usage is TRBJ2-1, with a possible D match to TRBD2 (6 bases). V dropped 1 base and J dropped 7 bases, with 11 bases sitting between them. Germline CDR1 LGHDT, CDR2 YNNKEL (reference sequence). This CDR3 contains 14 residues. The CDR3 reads CASSQGSSVNEQFF. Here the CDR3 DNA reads TGTGCCAGCAGCCAAGGGTCTAGCGTAAATGAGCAGTTCTTC.

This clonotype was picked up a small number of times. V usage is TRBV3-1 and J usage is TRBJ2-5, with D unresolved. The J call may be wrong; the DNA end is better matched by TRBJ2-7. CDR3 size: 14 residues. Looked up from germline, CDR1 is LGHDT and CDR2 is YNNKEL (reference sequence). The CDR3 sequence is CASSQVGVLGEQYF. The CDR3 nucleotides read TGTGCCAGCAGCCAAGTGGGCGTCCTAGGCGAGCAGTACTTC.

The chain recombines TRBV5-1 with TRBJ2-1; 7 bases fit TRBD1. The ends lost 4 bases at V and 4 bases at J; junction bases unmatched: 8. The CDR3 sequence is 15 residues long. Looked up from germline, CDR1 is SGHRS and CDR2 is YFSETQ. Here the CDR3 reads CASSARDSTYNEQFF. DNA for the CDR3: TGCGCCAGCAGCGCCCGGGACAGCACATACAATGAGCAGTTCTTC.